Presented here are 2 T cell receptor beta chains from one specimen sequenced in a study of cytomegalovirus exposure and HLA in healthy donors. The study ran its PCR with 60 Vbeta and 13 Jbeta primers. The repertoire was sequenced with immunoSEQ multiplex PCR; TCRdb's copy has only in-frame clones and lacks some. Here the sample spans 120,000 or so clones, approximately 75% being singletons. The sample was PBMCs. The receptors derive from a woman aged 45-59 years in good health and CMV-seronegative.

The V and J genes are TRBV6-9 and TRBJ2-5; 9 bases fit TRBD2. J was trimmed by 4 bases and V by 10 bases; bases with no gene match: 13. Germline loops: CDR1 MNHGY, CDR2 SVAAGI. The CDR3 length is 15 residues. CDR3 residues: CATCGAGGPLETQYF. The CDR3 region has the DNA TGTGCCACCTGCGGGGCGGGAGGGCCTTTAGAGACCCAGTACTTC.

The CDR3 region has the DNA TGTGCCTGGAGTGTACTGGGCCTGGGCGAAGGCTACACCTTC. It specifies CAWSVLGLGEGYTF. V usage is TRBV30 and J usage is TRBJ1-2; D is uncertain. The CDR3 sequence is 14 residues long. Per germline, CDR1 GTSNPN and CDR2 SVGIG (reference sequence). With 0 bases removed from V and 8 bases from J, the gap between germline ends came to 16 bases.